These 20 T cell receptor beta chains were sequenced from one sample in a study of regulatory dendritic cells for organ transplantation. Clones were read by immunoSEQ multiplex PCR, and TCRdb kept only the in-frame ones, dropping some. The sample has 26,000 or so clones, roughly four fifths seen once. Sequencing was performed on naive CD4+ T cells from blood. Subset: CD45RA+ naive T cells. The receptors originated from a human donor in good health.

The V gene is TRBV7-9, the J gene TRBJ2-5; TRBD2 might be the D (5 bases). Per the germline V gene, CDR1 is SEHNR and CDR2 is FQNEAQ (reference sequence). The CDR3 runs 12 residues. Trimming took off 10 bases at V and 2 bases at J, with 11 bases between the two ends. The CDR3 is CATGRGQETQYF. Here the CDR3 DNA reads TGTGCCACAGGACGGGGTCAAGAGACCCAGTACTTC.

This chain connects TRBV6-5 to TRBJ1-5, with D possibly matching TRBD1 (5 bases). The germline V and J ends were trimmed by 6 bases and 7 bases, with 16 bases remaining between them. The CDR3 extends over 14 amino acids. Per germline, CDR1 MNHEY and CDR2 SVGAGI. CDR3 sequence (DNA): TGTGCCAGCAGGGGGGGGGACGGCTTCCAGCCCCAGCATTTT. Translating it yields CASRGGDGFQPQHF.

The V call is TRBV9, the J call TRBJ2-2; 7 nucleotides match TRBD1. V shed 4 bases and J 4 bases; nucleotides not matched to a gene: 10. The germline V gene has CDR1 SGDLS and CDR2 YYNGEE. The CDR3 has 16 residues. The CDR3 DNA follows: TGTGCCAGCAGCCCGACCGGGACAGAGGCCACCGGGGAGCTGTTTTTT. It specifies CASSPTGTEATGELFF.

The chain links TRBV19 to TRBJ1-2; D might be TRBD1 (5 bases). CDR1 and CDR2 from the germline V gene are LNHDA and SQIVND (reference sequence). The CDR3 is 13 residues long. V was trimmed by 6 bases and J by 1 base, leaving 9 bases between them. CDR3 DNA sequence: TGTGCCAGTAGCCCCGACAGTAACTATGGCTACACCTTC. Protein product: CASSPDSNYGYTF.

J is TRBJ1-2 and V is TRBV2; TRBD1 matches 9 bases. This CDR3 is built from 15 residues. Germline V CDR1 and CDR2: SNHLY, FYNNEI. The V segment lost 2 bases and the J segment 8 bases; nucleotides outside the gene matches: 9. CDR3 bases: TGTGCCAGCAGTGAAATGGGACAGGGACTATGGGGCTACACCTTC. It yields the protein CASSEMGQGLWGYTF.

V is TRBV18 and J is TRBJ2-4, with no clear D. This CDR3 has 15 amino acids. CDR1 is KGHSH, CDR2 LQKENI, per germline. Trimming removed 3 bases from V and 6 bases from J, with 15 bases in between. This CDR3 is CASSPPNPGGNIQYF. The CDR3 DNA sequence: TGTGCCAGCTCACCTCCAAATCCCGGCGGAAACATTCAGTACTTC.

The V call is TRBV4-2, the J call TRBJ2-3; D is perhaps TRBD1 (6 bases). The V end was cut by 5 bases, the J end by 1 base, with 10 bases between. Per germline, CDR1 LGHNA and CDR2 YNFKEQ. This CDR3 comprises 14 residues. Here the CDR3 DNA reads TGTGCCAGCAGCTCACGACAGGGCACAGATACGCAGTATTTT. It codes for CASSSRQGTDTQYF.

This clone was recorded a few times. The chain's CDR3 is CASSMTGGDTEAFF. The CDR3 DNA reads as TGTGCCAGCAGCATGACAGGGGGGGACACTGAAGCTTTCTTT. J is TRBJ1-1 and V is TRBV7-2, with 9 positions matching TRBD1. The CDR3 sequence is 14 residues long. CDR1 SGHTA and CDR2 FQGNSA come from the germline V gene. The J segment lost 3 bases and the V segment lost 5 bases, leaving 4 bases of the junction unmatched.

This rearrangement joins TRBV6-1 to TRBJ1-1; D is ambiguous. The germline gives CDR1 MNHNS, CDR2 SASEGT. This CDR3 contains 16 residues. The germline V and J ends were trimmed by 4 bases and 5 bases, with 20 bases remaining between them. The CDR3 is CASSGPWGFGRTEAFF. The DNA of the CDR3 is TGTGCCAGCAGTGGACCCTGGGGTTTTGGGAGGACTGAAGCTTTCTTT.

This clone was detected only a few times. This chain joins TRBV9 and TRBJ2-7; 7 positions agree with TRBD2. The CDR3 contains 14 residues. Per germline, CDR1 SGDLS and CDR2 YYNGEE. V was pared by 1 base and J by 2 bases, with 3 bases of the junction left unmatched. In DNA form, the CDR3 reads TGTGCCAGCAGCGTAAGCAGCGGGGCCTACGAGCAGTACTTC. Its translation is CASSVSSGAYEQYF.

V and J are TRBV5-6 and TRBJ2-1; 7 bases fit TRBD1. This CDR3 has 15 amino acids. Germline V gene lookup returns CDR1 SGHDT and CDR2 YYEEEE. Trimming cost V 4 bases and J 0 bases; bases outside gene matches: 4. CDR3 sequence (DNA): TGTGCCAGCAGCGTGGGACAGAGCTCCTACAATGAGCAGTTCTTC. Protein sequence: CASSVGQSSYNEQFF.

This clone was found a few times. The chain couples TRBV5-1 to TRBJ2-7, with a possible D match to TRBD1 (5 bases). This CDR3 spans 15 amino acids. The germline V gene encodes CDR1 SGHRS and CDR2 YFSETQ. V shed 2 bases and J shed 0 bases, with 12 bases lying between them. The CDR3 loop is CASSFSGMGSYEQYF. The CDR3 DNA sequence: TGCGCCAGCAGCTTTTCAGGGATGGGCTCCTACGAGCAGTACTTC.

The gene calls are TRBV11-3 and TRBJ1-2; TRBD1 matches 7 bases. Germline CDR1 and CDR2: SGHNT and YENEEA. Unmatched junction bases numbered 7, after V lost 6 bases and J lost 6 bases. The CDR3 is 13 amino acids. CDR3 in DNA: TGTGCCAGCAGTTTGCTTCAGGGGGATGGCTACACCTTC. Amino acid sequence: CASSLLQGDGYTF.

The chain uses TRBV27 and TRBJ1-1; D is unclear. The CDR3 totals 14 residues. The ends were cut back, 0 bases at V and 0 bases at J, with 5 bases in the middle. Germline V gene sequence: CDR1 MNHEY, CDR2 SMNVEV (reference sequence). The CDR3, as DNA: TGTGCCAGCAGTTTATCGCGGGTGAACACTGAAGCTTTCTTT. Encoded protein: CASSLSRVNTEAFF.

J is TRBJ2-1 and V is TRBV9; 7 bases are shared with TRBD1. Germline values: CDR1 SGDLS, CDR2 YYNGEE. With V trimmed by 4 bases and J by 5 bases, 9 bases remained unmatched. This CDR3 has 15 residues. CDR3 protein: CASSLEGDSNNEQFF. The CDR3 DNA sequence: TGTGCCAGCAGCCTCGAGGGGGACAGCAACAATGAGCAGTTCTTC.

The chain recombines TRBV10-3 with TRBJ2-3; 7 nucleotides line up with TRBD2. With 4 bases clipped from V and 6 bases from J, the junction kept 7 bases outside the gene matches. In germline, CDR1 is ENHRY, CDR2 SYGVKD. The CDR3 covers 14 residues. CDR3 bases: TGTGCCATCAGTGGGCCGACTAGCCAGGATACGCAGTATTTT. Amino acids: CAISGPTSQDTQYF.

The rearrangement joins TRBV7-2 to TRBJ1-1, with 7 bases matching TRBD1. This CDR3 has 14 residues. V trimming: 5 bases; J trimming: 1 base; junction bases outside the gene matches: 4. From germline, CDR1 is SGHTA and CDR2 FQGNSA. As DNA, the CDR3 is TGTGCCAGCAGCCCCGGGACAGCGAACACTGAAGCTTTCTTT. It yields the protein CASSPGTANTEAFF.

A few counts support this clone. The chain joins TRBV7-2 to TRBJ2-3; 9 nucleotides agree with TRBD2. The germline gives CDR1 SGHTA, CDR2 FQGNSA. The CDR3 totals 16 residues. J was trimmed by 3 bases and V by 3 bases; bases with no gene match: 7. CDR3 sequence reads: CASSFRAGGTTDTQYF. The CDR3 region has the DNA TGTGCCAGCAGCTTTAGAGCGGGGGGAACTACAGATACGCAGTATTTT. The full variable domain, with the rest looked up from reference TRBV7-2 and TRBJ2-3, is GAGVSQSPSNKVTEKGKDVELRCDPISGHTALYWYRQSLGQGLEFLIYFQGNSAPDKSGLPSDRFSAERTGGSVSTLTIQRTQQEDSAVYLCASSFRAGGTTDTQYFGPGTRLTVL.

This clone was counted once. The gene calls are TRBV19 and TRBJ2-5, with TRBD1 matching over 8 bases. The germline V gene encodes CDR1 LNHDA and CDR2 SQIVND (reference sequence). V lost 5 bases and J lost 4; bases outside the gene matches: 9. This CDR3 spans 15 amino acids. The CDR3 nucleotides are TGTGCCAGTAGTGCCAGACAGGGGCTCACAGAGACCCAGTACTTC. Translation: CASSARQGLTETQYF. Full variable domain (missing parts from reference TRBV19 and TRBJ2-5): DGGITQSPKYLFRKEGQNVTLSCEQNLNHDAMYWYRQDPGQGLRLIYYSQIVNDFQKGDIAEGYSVSREKKESFPLTVTSAQKNPTAFYLCASSARQGLTETQYFGPGTRLLVL.

The chain links TRBV9 to TRBJ2-5; maybe TRBD2 (5 bases). The CDR3 sequence is 14 residues long. Germline V gene data show CDR1 as SGDLS and CDR2 as YYNGEE. V lost 0 bases to trimming and J lost 2 bases, with 8 bases between them. The CDR3 reads CASSVGWTQETQYF. The CDR3 DNA reads as TGTGCCAGCAGCGTAGGTTGGACTCAAGAGACCCAGTACTTC.